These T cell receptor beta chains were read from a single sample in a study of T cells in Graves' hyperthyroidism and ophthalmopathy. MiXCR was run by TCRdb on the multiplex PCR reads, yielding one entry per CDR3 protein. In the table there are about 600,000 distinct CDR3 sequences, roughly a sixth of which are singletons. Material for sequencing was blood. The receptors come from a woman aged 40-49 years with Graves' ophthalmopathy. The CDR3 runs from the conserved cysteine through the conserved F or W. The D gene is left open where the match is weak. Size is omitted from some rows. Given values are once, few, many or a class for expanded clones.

TGCAGTGCTAGAGTTGGCAGCACTGAAGCTTTCTTT	CSARVGSTEAFF	TRBJ1-1	.	many	TRBV20-1
TGCGCCAGCAGCCTTGGAAGGGGGGGAGGAGGGCAGTACTTC	CASSLGRGGGGQYF	TRBJ2-7	.	.	TRBV4-1
TGTGCCAGTAGTTTGGTGGTCGCGAACACCGGGGAGCTGTTTTTT	CASSLVVANTGELFF	TRBJ2-2	.	.	TRBV19
TGTGCCAGCAGGTATGACGGCGGGAACACTGAAGCTTTCTTT	CASRYDGGNTEAFF	TRBJ1-1	.	many	TRBV6-1
TGTGCCAGCAGCTTACCCGGGCGGGTAGGCACTGAAGCTTTCTTT	CASSLPGRVGTEAFF	TRBJ1-1	.	many	TRBV7-8
TGTGCCACCCGGGGACTTGTAAGCTCTGGAAACACCATATATTTT	CATRGLVSSGNTIYF	TRBJ1-3	.	.	TRBV6-1
TGTGCTAGTGGTTTGGTACTCCGGCGGGGGTCCCATGAGCAGTTCTTC	CASGLVLRRGSHEQFF	TRBJ2-1	TRBD2	.	TRBV12-5
TGTGCCAGCAGCCCCCTGGGACCGAGCTATGGCTACACCTTC	CASSPLGPSYGYTF	TRBJ1-2	.	.	TRBV14
TGTGCCATCCACACAGGGGGACCTCAGGGGGAGCAGTACTTC	CAIHTGGPQGEQYF	TRBJ2-7	TRBD1	.	TRBV10-3
TGTGCCAGCAGTTACTCTTATCCGGGACAGGGCTACAATGAGCAGTTCTTC	CASSYSYPGQGYNEQFF	TRBJ2-1	TRBD1	.	TRBV6-5
TGCGCCAGCAGTGAGGGAGGGACAGGAGGAGAGACCCAGTACTTC	CASSEGGTGGETQYF	TRBJ2-5	.	.	TRBV6-1
TGTGCCAGCAGCTGGACCGGGACAGACTCTGGAAACACCATATATTTT	CASSWTGTDSGNTIYF	TRBJ1-3	TRBD1	few	TRBV5-4
TGTGCCAGCAGCTTAACCAATATCCACGAGCAGTACTTC	CASSLTNIHEQYF	TRBJ2-7	.	.	TRBV7-3
TGTGCCAGCAGGGGAGGAGTGGGTGAAAAACTGTTTTTT	CASRGGVGEKLFF	TRBJ1-4	.	many	TRBV2
TGTGCCAGCAGTTGGGTGGAGGGCCAGAGCTCCTACGAGCAGTACTTC	CASSWVEGQSSYEQYF	TRBJ2-7	.	many	TRBV28
TGCGCCAGCAGCTTGGTTGTGACAGGAGTAGCCGACGAGCAGTACTTC	CASSLVVTGVADEQYF	TRBJ2-7	.	.	TRBV5-1
TGCGCCAGCAGTGGGGGACGGCTGAACACTGAAGCTTTCTTT	CASSGGRLNTEAFF	TRBJ1-1	.	few	TRBV10-1
TGTGCCAGCTCGCGAGGGAGTGGAACTGAAGCTTTCTTT	CASSRGSGTEAFF	TRBJ1-1	.	few	TRBV18
TGTGCCAGCAGTTTCTCCGGTTCCACCTCGGGAAAACTGTTTTTT	CASSFSGSTSGKLFF	TRBJ1-4	.	few	TRBV28
TGTGCCAGCAGTTCTTGGGACCCCATTCAGCAGTTCTTC	CASSSWDPIQQFF	TRBJ2-1	.	.	TRBV12-3/TRBV12-4
TGTGCCAGCAGCGTGGGACTAGCGGGGGGGCTCTCAGATACGCAGTATTTT	CASSVGLAGGLSDTQYF	TRBJ2-3	TRBD2	.	TRBV9
TGTGCCAGCAGCTTAAGCGCAGCGATCTCAGATACGCAGTATTTT	CASSLSAAISDTQYF	TRBJ2-3	.	many	TRBV7-3
TGTGCCAGCAGTGGACAGACAGGGGGCATCGGGGACATTCAGTACTTC	CASSGQTGGIGDIQYF	TRBJ2-4	TRBD1	.	TRBV6-1
TGCAGTGCTAGAGATTTGGCCGTAGCGGGGGGGCAGGGAGATACGCAGTATTTT	CSARDLAVAGGQGDTQYF	TRBJ2-3	TRBD2	many	TRBV20-1
TGTGCCAGCAGTCTAGAAAGGGGCTACTATGGCTACACCTTC	CASSLERGYYGYTF	TRBJ1-2	.	few	TRBV6-1
TGTGCCAGCACTCGGGGCCGAGCGGGAGATAATGAGCAGTTCTTC	CASTRGRAGDNEQFF	TRBJ2-1	TRBD2	.	TRBV11-2
TGTGCCAGCAGCCTTACCGGGACAGGGGGAGGAAACACCATATATTTT	CASSLTGTGGGNTIYF	TRBJ1-3	TRBD1	.	TRBV7-3
TGTGCCAGCAGTTCGCGGACTAGCGGGGCATCCTACAATGAGCAGTTCTTC	CASSSRTSGASYNEQFF	TRBJ2-1	TRBD2	.	TRBV27
TGTGCCAGCAGTAGTCCCCCCGCCGTGGGACATGTACTAGATCAGCAGTTCTTC	CASSSPPAVGHVLDQQFF	TRBJ2-1	.	many	TRBV7-9
TGTGCCTGGAGTTCCAGGGACTGGCATGGCTACACCTTC	CAWSSRDWHGYTF	TRBJ1-2	.	few	TRBV30
TGTGCCAGCAGTGTACAGGGGGCTAGCGCAGATACGCAGTATTTT	CASSVQGASADTQYF	TRBJ2-3	TRBD1	many	TRBV2
TGTGCCAGCAGTCTTCAATTGTTGAGCGGGAACGAGCAGTACTTC	CASSLQLLSGNEQYF	TRBJ2-7	TRBD2	few	TRBV12-3/TRBV12-4
TGTGCCAGTAGTATAGTTATTCTACCGTACCAAGAGACCCAGTACTTC	CASSIVILPYQETQYF	TRBJ2-5	.	.	TRBV19
TGTGCCTGGAGTGGGACAGGGCTGAACACTGAAGCTTTCTTT	CAWSGTGLNTEAFF	TRBJ1-1	TRBD1	many	TRBV30
TGTGCCAGCAGCTTAAGCTTCGGTGTAAACATTCAGTACTTC	CASSLSFGVNIQYF	TRBJ2-4	.	many	TRBV11-2
TGTGCCAGCAGCCAAGACTTCGGGCCGTCCTACAATGAGCAGTTCTTC	CASSQDFGPSYNEQFF	TRBJ2-1	.	many	TRBV14
TGTGCCTGGACAACCAGGGTATTCACTGAAGCTTTCTTT	CAWTTRVFTEAFF	TRBJ1-1	.	many	TRBV30
TGTGCCAGCAGTCCGGGGACTAGCGGGAGATTTGGGTCCTACGAGCAGTACTTC	CASSPGTSGRFGSYEQYF	TRBJ2-7	TRBD2	many	TRBV12-3/TRBV12-4
TGCAGTGCAGGGACAGGGGAGGTCGGCTACACCTTC	CSAGTGEVGYTF	TRBJ1-2	TRBD1	.	TRBV20-1
TGTGCCAGCACCCGTACAGGGATCAACGAGCAGTTCTTC	CASTRTGINEQFF	TRBJ2-1	.	.	TRBV6-2/TRBV6-3
TGTGCCAGCAGCTTAGCGAACAGTCTTAACTATGGCTACACCTTC	CASSLANSLNYGYTF	TRBJ1-2	.	.	TRBV7-2
TGTGCCAGCAGTTCCTACCTACTAGGGATGCATTCAGATACGCAGTATTTT	CASSSYLLGMHSDTQYF	TRBJ2-3	.	many	TRBV2
TGTGCCACCCGAGGCCCTGGCAATGAGCAGTTCTTC	CATRGPGNEQFF	TRBJ2-1	.	.	TRBV19
TGTGCCAGCAGTCCGATAAGCGGTCGGGATCAGCCCCAGCATTTT	CASSPISGRDQPQHF	TRBJ1-5	.	few	TRBV12-3/TRBV12-4
TGTGCCAGCAGTAATAAGTATACGCAGTATTTT	CASSNKYTQYF	TRBJ2-3	.	few	TRBV6-1
TGTGCCAGCAGCTTGACTAGCGGGAGAAAATCCTACAATGAGCAGTTCTTC	CASSLTSGRKSYNEQFF	TRBJ2-1	TRBD2	many	TRBV5-6
TGTGCCAGCAGTTACCGAGGGGGAGACACAGATACGCAGTATTTT	CASSYRGGDTDTQYF	TRBJ2-3	.	many	TRBV7-9
TGTGCCAGCAGCCAAGATCGGCAGGGGTTCATGAACACTGAAGCTTTCTTT	CASSQDRQGFMNTEAFF	TRBJ1-1	.	.	TRBV14
TGTGCCAGCAGCTTGGTAGCAACTAATGAGCAGTTCTTC	CASSLVATNEQFF	TRBJ2-1	.	many	TRBV7-8
TGTGCCAGCATAGGATCCAACTATGGCTACACCTTC	CASIGSNYGYTF	TRBJ1-2	.	.	TRBV6-4